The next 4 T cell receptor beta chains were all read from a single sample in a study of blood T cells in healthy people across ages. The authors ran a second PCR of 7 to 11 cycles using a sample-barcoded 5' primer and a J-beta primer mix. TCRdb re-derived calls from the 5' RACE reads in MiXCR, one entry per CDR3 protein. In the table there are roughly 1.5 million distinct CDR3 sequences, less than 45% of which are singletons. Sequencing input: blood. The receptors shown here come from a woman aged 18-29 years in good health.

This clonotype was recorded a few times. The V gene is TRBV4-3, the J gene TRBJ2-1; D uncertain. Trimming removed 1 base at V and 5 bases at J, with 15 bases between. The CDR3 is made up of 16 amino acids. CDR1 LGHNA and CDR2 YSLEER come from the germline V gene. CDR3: CASSQAGSGRHNEQFF. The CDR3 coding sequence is TGCGCCAGCAGCCAAGCGGGTTCTGGACGACACAATGAGCAGTTCTTC.

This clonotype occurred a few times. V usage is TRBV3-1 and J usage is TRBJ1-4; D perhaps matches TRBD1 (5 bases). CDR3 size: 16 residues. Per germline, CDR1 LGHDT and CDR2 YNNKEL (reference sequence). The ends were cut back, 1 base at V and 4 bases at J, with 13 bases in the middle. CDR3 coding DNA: TGTGCCAGCAGCCAAGCTGGGACGGCCGATAATGAAAAACTGTTTTTT. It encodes CASSQAGTADNEKLFF.

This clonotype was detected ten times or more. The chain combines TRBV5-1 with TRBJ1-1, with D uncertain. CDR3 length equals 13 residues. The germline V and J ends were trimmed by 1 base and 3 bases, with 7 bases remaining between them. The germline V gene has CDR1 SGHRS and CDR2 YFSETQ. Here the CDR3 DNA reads TGCGCCAGCAGCTTGAGTGGGTACACTGAAGCTTTCTTT. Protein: CASSLSGYTEAFF. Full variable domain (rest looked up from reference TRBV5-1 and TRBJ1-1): KAGVTQTPRYLIKTRGQQVTLSCSPISGHRSVSWYQQTPGQGLQFLFEYFSETQRNKGNFPGRFSGRQFSNSRSEMNVSTLELGDSALYLCASSLSGYTEAFFGQGTRLTVV.

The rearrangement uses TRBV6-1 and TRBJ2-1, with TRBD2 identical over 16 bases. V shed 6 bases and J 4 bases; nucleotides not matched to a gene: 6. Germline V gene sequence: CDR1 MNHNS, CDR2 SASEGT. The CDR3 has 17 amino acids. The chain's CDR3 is CASSPGLAGGMYNEQFF. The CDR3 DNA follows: TGTGCCAGCAGCCCGGGACTAGCGGGAGGGATGTACAATGAGCAGTTCTTC.